This T cell receptor (beta chain) was identified in a study of T cell repertoires in cytomegalovirus infection. This clonotype was seen a handful of times. The antigen is not known. In germline, CDR1 is MGHRA, CDR2 YSYEKL. The CDR3 has 15 amino acids. V shed 2 bases and J 5 bases; nucleotides not matched to a gene: 7. TCRdb itself ran the reads through MiXCR, one entry per CDR3 protein. In the table there are around 750,000 distinct CDR3 sequences, approximately 32% of which are singletons. This clonotype was obtained from a human donor in good health (CMV status not recorded). Some clones in this sample may be carry-over from other donors' samples. The rearrangement joins TRBV4-1 to TRBJ2-3, with TRBD1 identical over 7 bases. The material was cultured CD8+ T cells from PBMCs, obtained from culture after CMV antigen stimulation. CDR3 residues: CASSQTGARGDTQYF. Here the CDR3 DNA reads TGCGCCAGCAGCCAAACAGGGGCCAGGGGAGATACGCAGTATTTT.